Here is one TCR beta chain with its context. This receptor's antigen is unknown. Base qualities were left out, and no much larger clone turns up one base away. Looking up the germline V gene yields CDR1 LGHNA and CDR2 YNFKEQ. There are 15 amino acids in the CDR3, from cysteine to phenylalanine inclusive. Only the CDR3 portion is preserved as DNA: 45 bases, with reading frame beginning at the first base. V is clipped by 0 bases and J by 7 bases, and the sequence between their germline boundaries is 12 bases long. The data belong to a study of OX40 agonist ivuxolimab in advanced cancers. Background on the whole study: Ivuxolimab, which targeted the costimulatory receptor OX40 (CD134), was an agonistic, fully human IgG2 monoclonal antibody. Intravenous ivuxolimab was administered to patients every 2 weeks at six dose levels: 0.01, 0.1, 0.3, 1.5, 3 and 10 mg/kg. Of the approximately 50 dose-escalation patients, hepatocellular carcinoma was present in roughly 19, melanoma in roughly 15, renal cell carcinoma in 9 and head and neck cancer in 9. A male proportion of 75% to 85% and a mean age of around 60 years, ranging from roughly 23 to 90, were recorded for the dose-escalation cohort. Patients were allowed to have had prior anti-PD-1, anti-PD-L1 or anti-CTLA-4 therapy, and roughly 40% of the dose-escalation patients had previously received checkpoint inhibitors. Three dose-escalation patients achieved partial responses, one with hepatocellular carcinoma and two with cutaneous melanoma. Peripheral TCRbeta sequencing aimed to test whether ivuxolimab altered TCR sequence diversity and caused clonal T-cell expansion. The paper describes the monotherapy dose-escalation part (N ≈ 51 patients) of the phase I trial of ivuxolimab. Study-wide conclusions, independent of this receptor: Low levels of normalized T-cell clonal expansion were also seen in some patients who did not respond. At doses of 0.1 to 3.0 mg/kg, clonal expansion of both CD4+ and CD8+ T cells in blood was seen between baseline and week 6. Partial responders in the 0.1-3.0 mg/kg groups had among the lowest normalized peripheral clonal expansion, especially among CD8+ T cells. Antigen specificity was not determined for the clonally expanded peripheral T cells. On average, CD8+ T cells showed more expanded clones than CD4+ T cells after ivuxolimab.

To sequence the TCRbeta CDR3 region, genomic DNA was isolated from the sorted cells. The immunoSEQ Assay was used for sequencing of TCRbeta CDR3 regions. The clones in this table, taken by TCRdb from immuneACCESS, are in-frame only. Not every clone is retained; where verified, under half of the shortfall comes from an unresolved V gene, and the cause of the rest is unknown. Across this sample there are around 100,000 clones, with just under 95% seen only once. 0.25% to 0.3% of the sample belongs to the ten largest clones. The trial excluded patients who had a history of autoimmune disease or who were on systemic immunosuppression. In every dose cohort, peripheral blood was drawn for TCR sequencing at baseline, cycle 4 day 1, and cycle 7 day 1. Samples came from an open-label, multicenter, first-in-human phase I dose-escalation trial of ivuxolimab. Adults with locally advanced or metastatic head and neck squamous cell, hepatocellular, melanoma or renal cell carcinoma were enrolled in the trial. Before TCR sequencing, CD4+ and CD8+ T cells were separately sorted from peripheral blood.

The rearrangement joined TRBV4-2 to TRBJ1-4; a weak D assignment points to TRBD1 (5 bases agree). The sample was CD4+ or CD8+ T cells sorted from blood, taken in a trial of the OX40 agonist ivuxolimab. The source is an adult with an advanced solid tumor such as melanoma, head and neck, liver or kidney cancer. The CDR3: CASSQEFRDVEKLFF. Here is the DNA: TGTGCCAGCAGCCAAGAGTTCAGGGACGTTGAAAAACTGTTTTTT.